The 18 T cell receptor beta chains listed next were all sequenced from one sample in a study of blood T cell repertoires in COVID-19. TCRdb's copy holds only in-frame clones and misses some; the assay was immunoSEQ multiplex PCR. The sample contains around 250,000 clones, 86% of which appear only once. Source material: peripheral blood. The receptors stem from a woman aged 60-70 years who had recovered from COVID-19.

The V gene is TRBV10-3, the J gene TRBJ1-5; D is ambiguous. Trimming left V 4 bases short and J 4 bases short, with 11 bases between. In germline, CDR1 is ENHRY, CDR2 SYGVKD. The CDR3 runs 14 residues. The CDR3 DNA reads TGTGCCATCAGTGTTGATAGAGGAAATCAGCCCCAGCATTTT. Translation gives CAISVDRGNQPQHF.

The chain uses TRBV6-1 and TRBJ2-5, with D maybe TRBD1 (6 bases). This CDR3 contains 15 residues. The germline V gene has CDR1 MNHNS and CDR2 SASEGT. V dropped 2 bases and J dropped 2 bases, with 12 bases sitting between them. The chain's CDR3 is CASSETPTGQETQYF. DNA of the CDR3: TGTGCCAGCAGTGAAACCCCGACAGGTCAAGAGACCCAGTACTTC.

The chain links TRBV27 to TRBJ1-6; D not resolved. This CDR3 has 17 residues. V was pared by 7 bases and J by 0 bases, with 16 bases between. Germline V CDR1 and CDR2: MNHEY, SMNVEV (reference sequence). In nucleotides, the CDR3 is TGTGCCAGCACGATGAGGCCGGCGAGCTCCTATAATTCACCCCTCCACTTT. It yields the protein CASTMRPASSYNSPLHF.

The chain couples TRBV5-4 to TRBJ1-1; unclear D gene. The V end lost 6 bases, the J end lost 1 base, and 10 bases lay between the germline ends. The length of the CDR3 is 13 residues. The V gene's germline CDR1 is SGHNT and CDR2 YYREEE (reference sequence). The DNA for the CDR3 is TGTGCCAGCACCGGGTTGGCGAACACTGAAGCTTTCTTT. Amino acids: CASTGLANTEAFF.

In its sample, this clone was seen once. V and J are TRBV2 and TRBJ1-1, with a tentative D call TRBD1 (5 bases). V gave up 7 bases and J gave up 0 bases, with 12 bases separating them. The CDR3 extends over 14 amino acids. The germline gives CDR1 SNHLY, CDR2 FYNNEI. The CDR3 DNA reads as TGTGCCAGCACCAAGACAGCTCTGAACACTGAAGCTTTCTTT. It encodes CASTKTALNTEAFF.

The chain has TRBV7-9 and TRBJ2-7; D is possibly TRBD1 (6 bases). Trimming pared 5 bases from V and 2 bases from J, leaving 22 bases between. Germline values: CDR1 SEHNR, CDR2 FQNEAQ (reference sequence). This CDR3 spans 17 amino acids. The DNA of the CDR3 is TGTGCCAGCAGCCCTAGACCGGGGTCACAGGGTACCTACGAGCAGTACTTC. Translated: CASSPRPGSQGTYEQYF.

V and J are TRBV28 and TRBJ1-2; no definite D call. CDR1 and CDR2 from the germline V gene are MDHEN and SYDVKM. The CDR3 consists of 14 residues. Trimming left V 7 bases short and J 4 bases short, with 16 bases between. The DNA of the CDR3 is TGTGCCAGCATTGGCCCAGTACAGACCTATGGCTACACCTTC. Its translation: CASIGPVQTYGYTF.

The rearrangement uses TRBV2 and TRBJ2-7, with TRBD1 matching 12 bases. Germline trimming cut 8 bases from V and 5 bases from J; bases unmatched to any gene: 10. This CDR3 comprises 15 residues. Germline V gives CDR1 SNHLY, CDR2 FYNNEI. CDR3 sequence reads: CASSVRGQGAHEQYF. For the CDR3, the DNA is TGTGCCAGCTCCGTTCGGGGACAGGGGGCACACGAGCAGTACTTC.

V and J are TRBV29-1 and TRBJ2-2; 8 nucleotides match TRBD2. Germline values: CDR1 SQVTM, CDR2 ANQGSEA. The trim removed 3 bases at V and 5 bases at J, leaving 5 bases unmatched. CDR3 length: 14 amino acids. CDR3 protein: CSVDSTGGTGELFF. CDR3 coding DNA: TGCAGCGTTGATTCGACGGGAGGGACCGGGGAGCTGTTTTTT.

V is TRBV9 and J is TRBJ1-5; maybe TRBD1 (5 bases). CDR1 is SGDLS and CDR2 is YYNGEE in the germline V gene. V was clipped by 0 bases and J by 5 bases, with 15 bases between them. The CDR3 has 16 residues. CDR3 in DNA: TGTGCCAGCAGCGTAGGGGGAGGGGCACCGGATCAGCCCCAGCATTTT. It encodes CASSVGGGAPDQPQHF.

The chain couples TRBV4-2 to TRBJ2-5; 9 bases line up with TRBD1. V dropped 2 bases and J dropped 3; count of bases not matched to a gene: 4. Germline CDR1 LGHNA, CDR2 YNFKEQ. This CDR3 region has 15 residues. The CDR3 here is CASSQRQGGEETQYF. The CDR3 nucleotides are TGTGCCAGCAGCCAACGACAGGGGGGTGAAGAGACCCAGTACTTC.

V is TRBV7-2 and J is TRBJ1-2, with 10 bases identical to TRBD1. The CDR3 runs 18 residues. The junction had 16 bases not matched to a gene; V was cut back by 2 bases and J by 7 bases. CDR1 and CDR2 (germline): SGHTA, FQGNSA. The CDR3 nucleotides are TGTGCCAGCAGCTTATCAATCGAACCGGGACAGGGGTACGGTGGCTACACCTTC. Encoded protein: CASSLSIEPGQGYGGYTF.

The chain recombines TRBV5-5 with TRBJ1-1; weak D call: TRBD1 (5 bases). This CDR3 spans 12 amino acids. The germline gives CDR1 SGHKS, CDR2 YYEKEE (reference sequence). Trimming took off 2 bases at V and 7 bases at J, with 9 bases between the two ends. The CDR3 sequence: CASSLRGDEAFF. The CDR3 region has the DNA TGTGCCAGCAGCTTACGGGGGGATGAAGCTTTCTTT.

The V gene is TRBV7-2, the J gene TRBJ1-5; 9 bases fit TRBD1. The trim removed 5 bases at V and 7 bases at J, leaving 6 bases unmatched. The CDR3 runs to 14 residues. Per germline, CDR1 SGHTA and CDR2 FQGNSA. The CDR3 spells CASSLRQGDQPQHF. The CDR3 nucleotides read TGTGCCAGCAGCCTCAGACAGGGGGACCAGCCCCAGCATTTT.

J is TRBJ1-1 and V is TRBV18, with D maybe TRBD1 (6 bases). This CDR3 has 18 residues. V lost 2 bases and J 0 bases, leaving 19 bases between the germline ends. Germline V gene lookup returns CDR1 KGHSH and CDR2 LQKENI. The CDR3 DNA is TGTGCCAGCTCACCATCCAGCACAGAAACAGGGTTGAACACTGAAGCTTTCTTT. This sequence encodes CASSPSSTETGLNTEAFF.

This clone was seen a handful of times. As DNA, the CDR3 is TGTGCCAGCAGCGAGAGGGGGGGGCTCTACGAGCAGTACTTC. Encoded protein: CASSERGGLYEQYF. This chain links TRBV11-2 with TRBJ2-7; D is perhaps TRBD2 (7 bases). The CDR3 is 14 amino acids. CDR1 is SGHAT, CDR2 FQNNGV, per germline. V shed 5 bases and J shed 3 bases, with 14 bases lying between them.

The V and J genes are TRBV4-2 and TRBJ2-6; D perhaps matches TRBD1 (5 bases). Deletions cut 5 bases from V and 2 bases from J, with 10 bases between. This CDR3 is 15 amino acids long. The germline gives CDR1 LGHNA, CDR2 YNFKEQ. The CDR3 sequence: CASSSPGTGANVLTF. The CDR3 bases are TGTGCCAGCAGCTCTCCAGGGACTGGGGCCAACGTCCTGACTTTC.

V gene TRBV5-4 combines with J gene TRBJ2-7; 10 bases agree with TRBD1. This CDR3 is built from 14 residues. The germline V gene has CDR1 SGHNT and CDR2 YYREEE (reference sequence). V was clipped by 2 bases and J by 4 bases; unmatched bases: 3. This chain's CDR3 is CASSFGTGAYEQYF. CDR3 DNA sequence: TGTGCCAGCAGCTTTGGGACAGGGGCGTACGAGCAGTACTTC.